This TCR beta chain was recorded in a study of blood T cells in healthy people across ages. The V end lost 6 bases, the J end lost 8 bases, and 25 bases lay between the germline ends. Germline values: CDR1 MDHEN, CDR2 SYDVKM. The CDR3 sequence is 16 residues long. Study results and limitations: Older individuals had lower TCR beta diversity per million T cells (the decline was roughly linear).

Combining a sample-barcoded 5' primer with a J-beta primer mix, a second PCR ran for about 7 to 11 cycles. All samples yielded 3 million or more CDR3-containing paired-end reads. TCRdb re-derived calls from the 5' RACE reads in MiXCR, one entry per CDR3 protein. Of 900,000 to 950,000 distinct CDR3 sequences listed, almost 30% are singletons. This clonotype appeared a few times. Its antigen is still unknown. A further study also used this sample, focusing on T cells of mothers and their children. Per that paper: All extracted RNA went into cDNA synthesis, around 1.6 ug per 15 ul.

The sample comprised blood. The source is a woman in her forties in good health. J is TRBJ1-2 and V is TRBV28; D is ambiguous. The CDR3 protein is CASRGRKVWEQRGYTF. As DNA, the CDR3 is TGTGCCAGCAGAGGTAGGAAGGTCTGGGAACAAAGGGGCTACACCTTC.